This T cell receptor beta chain is drawn from a study of control samples from healthy donors and cancer patients. The CDR3 length is 16 residues. Germline V lookup: CDR1 SEHNR, CDR2 FQNEAQ (reference sequence). V lost 5 bases and J 3 bases, leaving 16 bases between the germline ends. TCRdb's table, derived via immunoSEQ multiplex PCR, lists solely in-frame clones and lacks some. The profile shows some 150,000 clones, about 93% of them singletons. This chain uses TRBV7-9 with TRBJ1-4; D is possibly TRBD1 (5 bases). The source of this sequence is a man aged 50-59 years in good health. The material sequenced was blood. The CDR3 DNA reads TGTGCCAGCAGCATCGACGGACGGGGACCTAATGAAAAACTGTTTTTT. Translation: CASSIDGRGPNEKLFF.